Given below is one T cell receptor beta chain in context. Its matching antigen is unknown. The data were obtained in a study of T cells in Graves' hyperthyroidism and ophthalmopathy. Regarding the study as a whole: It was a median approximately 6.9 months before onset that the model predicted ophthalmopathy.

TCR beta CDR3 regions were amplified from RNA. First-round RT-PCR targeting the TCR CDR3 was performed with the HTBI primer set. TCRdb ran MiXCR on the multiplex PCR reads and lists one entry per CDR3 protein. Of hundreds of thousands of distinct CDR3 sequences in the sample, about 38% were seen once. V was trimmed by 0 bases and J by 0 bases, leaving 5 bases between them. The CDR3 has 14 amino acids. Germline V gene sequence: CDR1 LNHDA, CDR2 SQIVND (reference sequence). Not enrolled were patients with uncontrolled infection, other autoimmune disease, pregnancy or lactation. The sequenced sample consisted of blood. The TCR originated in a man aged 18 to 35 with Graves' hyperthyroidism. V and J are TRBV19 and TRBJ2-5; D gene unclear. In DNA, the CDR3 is TGTGCCAGTAGTATAGATGGGGACCAAGAGACCCAGTACTTC. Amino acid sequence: CASSIDGDQETQYF.